This TCR beta chain was obtained from a study of identical twins. Template switching added a universal primer binding site, and final cDNA carried unique molecular identifiers. One entry per CDR3 protein results from TCRdb running MiXCR on the 5' RACE reads. The data show hundreds of thousands of distinct CDR3 sequences, about 18% seen once. The germline gives CDR1 SNHLY, CDR2 FYNNEI. Trimming took 6 bases from V and 10 from J, leaving 13 bases between them. CDR3 length: 12 amino acids. This same sample was also part of a study on T cells expressing NK-cell markers.

The chain is built from TRBV2 and TRBJ2-1, with a tentative D call TRBD2 (6 bases). This receptor was taken from a woman under 30 in good health. The sample taken for sequencing was PBMCs. CDR3 in amino acids: CASRGSGDEQFF. CDR3 bases: TGTGCCAGCAGGGGCTCGGGGGACGAGCAGTTCTTC.